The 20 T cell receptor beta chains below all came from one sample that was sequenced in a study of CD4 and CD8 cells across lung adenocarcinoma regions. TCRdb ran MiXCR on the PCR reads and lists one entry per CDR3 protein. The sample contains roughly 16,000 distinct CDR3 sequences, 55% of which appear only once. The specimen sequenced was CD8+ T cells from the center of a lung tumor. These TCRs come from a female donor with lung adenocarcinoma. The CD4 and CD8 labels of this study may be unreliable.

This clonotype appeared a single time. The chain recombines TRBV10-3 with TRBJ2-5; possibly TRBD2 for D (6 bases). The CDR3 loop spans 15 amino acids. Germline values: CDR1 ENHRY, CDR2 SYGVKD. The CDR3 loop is CGTGFAGGDGDTQYF. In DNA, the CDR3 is TGTGGCACGGGTTTCGCTGGCGGGGACGGAGATACCCAGTACTTC.

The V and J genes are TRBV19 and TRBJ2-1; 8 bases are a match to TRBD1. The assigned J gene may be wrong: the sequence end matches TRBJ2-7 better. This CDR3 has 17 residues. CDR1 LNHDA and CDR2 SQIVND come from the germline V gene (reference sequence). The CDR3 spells CASSPHLGDRRLRGQYF. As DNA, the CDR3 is TGTGCCAGTAGTCCACATTTGGGGGACAGGCGCCTCAGAGGGCAGTACTTC.

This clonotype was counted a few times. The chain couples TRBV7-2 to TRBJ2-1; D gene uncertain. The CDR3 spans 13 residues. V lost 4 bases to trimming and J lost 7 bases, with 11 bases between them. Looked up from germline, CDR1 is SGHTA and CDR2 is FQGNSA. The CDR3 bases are TGTGCCAGCAGCTCGTATGTCGAGAATGAGCAGTTCTTC. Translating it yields CASSSYVENEQFF.

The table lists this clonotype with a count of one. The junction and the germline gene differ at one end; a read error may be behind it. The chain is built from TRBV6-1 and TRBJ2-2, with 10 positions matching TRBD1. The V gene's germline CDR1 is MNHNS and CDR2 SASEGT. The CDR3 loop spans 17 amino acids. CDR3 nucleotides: TGTGCCAGCAGACTAACCTGGACAGGGGGGGGCACCGGGACGCTGTATTTT. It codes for CASRLTWTGGGTGTLYF.

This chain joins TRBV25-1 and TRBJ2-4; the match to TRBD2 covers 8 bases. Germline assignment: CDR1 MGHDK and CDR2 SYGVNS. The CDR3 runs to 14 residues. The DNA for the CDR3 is TGTGCGGGGAGCGGGGGCGGAGGCAAAGACACTCAGTACTTC. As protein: CAGSGGGGKDTQYF.

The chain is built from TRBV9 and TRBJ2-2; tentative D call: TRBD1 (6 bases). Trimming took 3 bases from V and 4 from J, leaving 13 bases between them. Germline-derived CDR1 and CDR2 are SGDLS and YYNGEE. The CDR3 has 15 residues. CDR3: CASSAPGVGTGELFF. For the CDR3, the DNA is TGTGCCAGCAGCGCCCCAGGGGTGGGCACCGGGGAGCTGTTTTTT. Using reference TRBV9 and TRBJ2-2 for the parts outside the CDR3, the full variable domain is DSGVTQTPKHLITATGQRVTLRCSPRSGDLSVYWYQQSLDQGLQFLIQYYNGEERAKGNILERFSAQQFPDLHSELNLSSLELGDSALYFCASSAPGVGTGELFFGEGSRLTVL.

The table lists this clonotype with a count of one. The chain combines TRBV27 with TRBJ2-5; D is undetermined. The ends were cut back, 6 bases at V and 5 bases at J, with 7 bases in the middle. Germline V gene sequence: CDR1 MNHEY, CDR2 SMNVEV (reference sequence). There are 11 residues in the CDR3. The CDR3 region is CASRGFETQYF. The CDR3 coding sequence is TGTGCCAGCAGGGGCTTCGAGACCCAGTACTTC.

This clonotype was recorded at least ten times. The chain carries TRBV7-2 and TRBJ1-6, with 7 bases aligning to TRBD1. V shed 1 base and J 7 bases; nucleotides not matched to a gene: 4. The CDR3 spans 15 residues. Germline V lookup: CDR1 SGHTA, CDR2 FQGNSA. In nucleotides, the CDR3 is TGTGCCAGCAGCTTAGAAGGGGGCGGGAATTCACCCCTCCACTTT. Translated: CASSLEGGGNSPLHF.

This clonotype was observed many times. CDR3 protein: CAISEKDRVGNSPLHF. The CDR3 DNA follows: TGTGCCATCAGTGAGAAAGACAGGGTCGGAAATTCACCCCTCCACTTT. The chain employs TRBV10-3 and TRBJ1-6; 7 bases align to TRBD1. Germline CDR1 reads ENHRY; CDR2 reads SYGVKD. V was pared by 2 bases and J by 7 bases, with 8 bases of the junction left unmatched. The CDR3 totals 16 residues.

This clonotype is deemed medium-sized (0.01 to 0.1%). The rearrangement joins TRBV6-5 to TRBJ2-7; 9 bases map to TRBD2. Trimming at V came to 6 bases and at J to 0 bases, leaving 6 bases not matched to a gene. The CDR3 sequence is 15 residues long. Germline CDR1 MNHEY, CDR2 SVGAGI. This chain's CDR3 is CASRPVAGASYEQYF. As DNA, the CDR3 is TGTGCCAGCAGGCCCGTAGCGGGGGCCTCCTACGAGCAGTACTTC.

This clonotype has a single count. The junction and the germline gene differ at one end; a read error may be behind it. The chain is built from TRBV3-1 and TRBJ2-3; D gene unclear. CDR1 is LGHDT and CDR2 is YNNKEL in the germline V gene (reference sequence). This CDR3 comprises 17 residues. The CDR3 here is CASSQVLGFCGTDTQYF. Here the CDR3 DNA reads TGTGCCAGCAGCCAAGTCCTCGGGTTCTGTGGCACAGATACCCAGTACTTT.

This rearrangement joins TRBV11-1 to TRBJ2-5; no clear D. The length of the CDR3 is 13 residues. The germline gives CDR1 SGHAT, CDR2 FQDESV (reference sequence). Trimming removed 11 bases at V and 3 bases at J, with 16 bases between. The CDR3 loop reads CAGQASGEETQYF. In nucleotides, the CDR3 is TGTGCCGGGCAGGCTAGTGGGGAAGAGACCCAGTACTTC.

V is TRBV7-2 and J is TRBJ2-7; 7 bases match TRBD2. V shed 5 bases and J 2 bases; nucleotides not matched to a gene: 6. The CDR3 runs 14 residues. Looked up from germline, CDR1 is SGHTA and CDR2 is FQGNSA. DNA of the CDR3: TGTGCCAGCAGCCGACCCGGGGGGACCTACGAGCAGTACTTC. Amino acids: CASSRPGGTYEQYF. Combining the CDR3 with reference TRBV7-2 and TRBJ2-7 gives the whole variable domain GAGVSQSPSNKVTEKGKDVELRCDPISGHTALYWYRQSLGQGLEFLIYFQGNSAPDKSGLPSDRFSAERTGGSVSTLTIQRTQQEDSAVYLCASSRPGGTYEQYFGPGTRLTVT.

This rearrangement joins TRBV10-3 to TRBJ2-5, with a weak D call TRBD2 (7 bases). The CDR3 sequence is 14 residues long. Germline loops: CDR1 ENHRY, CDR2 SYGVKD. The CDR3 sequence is CAGSGGRDRETQYF. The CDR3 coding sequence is TGTGCGGGGTCGGGGGGCCGAGACCGAGAGACCCAGTACTTC.

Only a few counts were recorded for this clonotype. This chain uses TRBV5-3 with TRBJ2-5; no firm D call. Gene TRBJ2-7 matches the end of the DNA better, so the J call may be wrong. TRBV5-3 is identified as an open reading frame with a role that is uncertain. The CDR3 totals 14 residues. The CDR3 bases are TGTGCCAGAAGCTTGGGTAGGGCGGTCCACGAGCAGTACTTC. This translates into CARSLGRAVHEQYF.

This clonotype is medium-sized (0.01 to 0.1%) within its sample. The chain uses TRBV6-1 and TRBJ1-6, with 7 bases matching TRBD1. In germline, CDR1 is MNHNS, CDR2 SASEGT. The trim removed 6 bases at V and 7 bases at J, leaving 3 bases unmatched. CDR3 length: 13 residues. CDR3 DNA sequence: TGTGCCAGCAGCACGGACAGGAATTCACCCCTCCACTTT. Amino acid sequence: CASSTDRNSPLHF.

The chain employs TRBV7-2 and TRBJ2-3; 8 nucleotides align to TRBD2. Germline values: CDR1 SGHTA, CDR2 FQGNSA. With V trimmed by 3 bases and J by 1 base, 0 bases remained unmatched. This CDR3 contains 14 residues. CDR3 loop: CASSLTSGTDTQYF. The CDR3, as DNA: TGTGCCAGCAGCTTGACTAGCGGCACAGATACGCAGTATTTT. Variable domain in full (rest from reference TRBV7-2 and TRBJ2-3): GAGVSQSPSNKVTEKGKDVELRCDPISGHTALYWYRQSLGQGLEFLIYFQGNSAPDKSGLPSDRFSAERTGGSVSTLTIQRTQQEDSAVYLCASSLTSGTDTQYFGPGTRLTVL.

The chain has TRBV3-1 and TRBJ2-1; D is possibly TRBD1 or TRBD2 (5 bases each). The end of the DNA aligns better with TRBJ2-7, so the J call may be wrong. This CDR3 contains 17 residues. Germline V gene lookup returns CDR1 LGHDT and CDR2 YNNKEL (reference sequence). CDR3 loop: CASSEVLGGRDQDTQYF. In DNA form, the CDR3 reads TGTGCCAGCAGCGAGGTCCTTGGGGGTCGGGACCAAGATACGCAGTACTTC.

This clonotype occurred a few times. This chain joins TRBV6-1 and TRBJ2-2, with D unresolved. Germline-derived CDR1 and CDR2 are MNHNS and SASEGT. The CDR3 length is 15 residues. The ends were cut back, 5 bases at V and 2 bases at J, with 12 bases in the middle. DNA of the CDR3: TGTGCCAGCAGTAGCGCTAGAATAAACACCGGGGAGCTGTTTTTT. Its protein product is CASSSARINTGELFF.

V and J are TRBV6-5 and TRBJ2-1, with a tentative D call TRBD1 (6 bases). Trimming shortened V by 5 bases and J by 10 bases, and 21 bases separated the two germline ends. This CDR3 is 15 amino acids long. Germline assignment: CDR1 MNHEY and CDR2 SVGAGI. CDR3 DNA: TGTGCCAGCAGTAACAGACAGGCCATGTCCTACGAGCAGTTCTTC. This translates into CASSNRQAMSYEQFF.